This T cell receptor beta chain was sequenced during a study of blood T cell repertoires in COVID-19. About the study: The United States, Italy and Spain supplied acute and convalescent COVID-19 samples. PBMCs, B-cell-depleted T cells, or T cells provided the cDNA or gDNA that made up the material.

The CDR3 length is 15 residues. Germline loops: CDR1 MNHEY, CDR2 SVGAGI. The V segment lost 5 bases and the J segment 1 base; nucleotides outside the gene matches: 5. As handled by the study authors: The assay estimated nucleated cells by amplifying reference gene primers. Clones were read by immunoSEQ multiplex PCR, and TCRdb kept only the in-frame ones, dropping some. V and J calls and clone size are copied from that table; D and trimming were computed from the DNA. This table has a few hundred thousand clones, roughly four fifths appearing once. The genes are TRBV6-5 and TRBJ2-5, with TRBD1 identical over 9 bases. Sequencing was performed on peripheral blood. This receptor was taken from a woman aged 60-70 years with acute or convalescent COVID-19. In DNA form, the CDR3 reads TGTGCCAGCAGTACAGGGGGCAGAGGCCAAGAGACCCAGTACTTC. Translated, it gives CASSTGGRGQETQYF.